This T cell receptor beta chain was obtained from a study of cytomegalovirus exposure and HLA in healthy donors. This clone occurred a few times. Other DNA sequences from this sample encode an identical CDR3 as well. Vbeta (60) and Jbeta (13) primers were used in the PCR. Using immunoSEQ multiplex PCR, the repertoire was profiled, and TCRdb retains in-frame clones only, with some absent. The table lists fewer than 200,000 clones, about two thirds of them singletons. This receptor was obtained from a woman between 18 and 30 years old in good health and CMV-seropositive. The sample comprised PBMCs.

The CDR3: CASTDEGQINTEAFF. The CDR3 region has the DNA TGTGCCAGCACCGACGAGGGACAGATAAACACTGAAGCTTTCTTT. The chain employs TRBV28 and TRBJ1-1, with 7 nucleotides matching TRBD1. CDR3 length equals 15 residues. Germline V lookup: CDR1 MDHEN, CDR2 SYDVKM. Trimming at V came to 7 bases and at J to 2 bases, leaving 10 bases not matched to a gene. Full variable domain (missing parts from reference TRBV28 and TRBJ1-1): DVKVTQSSRYLVKRTGEKVFLECVQDMDHENMFWYRQDPGLGLRLIYFSYDVKMKEKGDIPEGYSVSREKKERFSLILESASTNQTSMYLCASTDEGQINTEAFFGQGTRLTVV.